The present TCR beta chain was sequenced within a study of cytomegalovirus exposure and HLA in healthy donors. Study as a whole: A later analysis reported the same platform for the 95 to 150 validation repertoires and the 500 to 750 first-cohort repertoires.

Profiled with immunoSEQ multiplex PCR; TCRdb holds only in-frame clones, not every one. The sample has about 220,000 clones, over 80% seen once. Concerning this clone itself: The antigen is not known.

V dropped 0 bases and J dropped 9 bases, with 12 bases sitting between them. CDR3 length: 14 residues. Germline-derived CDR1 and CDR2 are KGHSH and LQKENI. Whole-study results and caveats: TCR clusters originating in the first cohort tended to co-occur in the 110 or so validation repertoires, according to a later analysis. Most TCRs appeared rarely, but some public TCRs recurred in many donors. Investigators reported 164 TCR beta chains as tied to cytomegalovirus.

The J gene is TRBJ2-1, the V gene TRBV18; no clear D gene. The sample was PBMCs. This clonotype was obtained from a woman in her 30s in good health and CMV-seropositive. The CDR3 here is CASSPPTLVGEQFF. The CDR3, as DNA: TGTGCCAGCTCACCACCGACACTGGTAGGTGAGCAGTTCTTC.